The clone carrying this TCR beta chain was counted once. Its antigen is undetermined. The data belong to a study of lymphopenia after photon versus proton radiotherapy. The assay was immunoSEQ multiplex PCR, and TCRdb's table has in-frame clones only and misses some. The repertoire holds some 40,000 clones, with roughly 86% as singletons. The CDR3 has 15 residues. Trimming removed 0 bases from V and 7 bases from J; junction bases left unmatched: 5. Germline values: CDR1 SGDLS, CDR2 YYNGEE. Whole-study results and caveats: Post-nadir diversity loss with photons came from oligoclonal expansion, particularly CD8+ Temra cells.

This sequence joins TRBV9 and TRBJ2-1; TRBD2 matches at 9 bases. This TCR derives from a woman aged 70-85 years with pancreatic cancer. Some clones in this sample may be carry-over from other donors' samples. The sequencing here drew on peripheral blood, taken from a patient treated with proton-based radiotherapy. The CDR3 DNA is TGTGCCAGCAGCGTAGTTAGCGGGAGCTCGAATGAGCAGTTCTTC. Its protein product is CASSVVSGSSNEQFF.